The entry below describes one TCR beta chain. What it recognizes is unknown. CDR1 is ENHRY, CDR2 SYGVKD, per germline. J gave up 5 bases and V 3 bases, and 3 bases lay outside the gene matches. The length of the CDR3 is 13 residues. The record originates from a study of cytomegalovirus exposure and HLA in healthy donors. Background on the study: Within the Caucasian-associated ancestry cluster were roughly 81% of the approximately 400 genotyped donors. Findings and limits, study-wide: TRBV6-2, TRBV6-3 and some other V segments were excluded as indistinguishable. In a later analysis, HLA-C alleles had the fewest associated TCRs, DRB1 alleles the most.

The PCR ran on 60 Vbeta and 13 Jbeta primers. Assay: immunoSEQ multiplex PCR; the TCRdb copy retains only in-frame clones and omits some. The specimen's table records approximately 100,000 clones. The sample comprised PBMCs. The gene calls are TRBV10-3 and TRBJ2-5, with TRBD2 matching over 7 bases. The clonotype comes from a man aged 40-49 years in good health and CMV-seronegative. The CDR3, as DNA: TGTGCCATCAGTGACTGGGGGGGTGAGACCCAGTACTTC. Amino acids: CAISDWGGETQYF.